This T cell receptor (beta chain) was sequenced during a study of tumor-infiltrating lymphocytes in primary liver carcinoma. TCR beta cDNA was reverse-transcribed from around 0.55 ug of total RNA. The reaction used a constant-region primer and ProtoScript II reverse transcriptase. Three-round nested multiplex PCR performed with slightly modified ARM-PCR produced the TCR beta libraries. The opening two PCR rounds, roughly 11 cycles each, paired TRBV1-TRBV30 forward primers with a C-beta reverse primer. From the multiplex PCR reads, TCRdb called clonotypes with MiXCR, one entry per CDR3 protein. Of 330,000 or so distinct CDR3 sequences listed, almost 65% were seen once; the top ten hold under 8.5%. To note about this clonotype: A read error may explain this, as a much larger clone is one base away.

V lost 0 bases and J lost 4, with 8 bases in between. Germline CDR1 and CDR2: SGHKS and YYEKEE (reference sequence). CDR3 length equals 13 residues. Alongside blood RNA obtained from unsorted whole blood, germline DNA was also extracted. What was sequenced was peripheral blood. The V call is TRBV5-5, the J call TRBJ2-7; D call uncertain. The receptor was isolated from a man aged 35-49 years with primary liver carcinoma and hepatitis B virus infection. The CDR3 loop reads CASSLGSRYEQYF. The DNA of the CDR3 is TGTGCCAGCAGCTTGGGCAGTAGGTACGAGCAGTACTTC.